The sequence of this T cell receptor (beta chain) was determined in a study of T cell responses to AZD1222 COVID-19 vaccine. The repertoire was sequenced with immunoSEQ multiplex PCR; TCRdb's copy has only in-frame clones and lacks some. The sample yields some 200,000 clones, roughly 91% seen once. Remarks on this clone: The antigen is unknown.

Trimming pared 2 bases from V and 8 bases from J, leaving 18 bases between. The length of the CDR3 is 15 residues. The germline V gene encodes CDR1 MNHNY and CDR2 SVGAGI (reference sequence). Findings and caveats of the study: Repertoires were obtained only post-peak T cell response. Along spike, vaccine-associated CD4 TCRs were found throughout, with dominance at 160-218 and 743-854. Baseline serology detected seropositivity in only six or seven AZD1222 recipients.

This clonotype originated in an adult in good health. The material sequenced was peripheral blood, taken on day 0 of MenACWY control vaccination. The chain has TRBV6-6 and TRBJ1-1; unclear D gene. The CDR3 here is CASSYVPYRGPEAFF. The CDR3 nucleotides read TGTGCCAGCAGTTACGTTCCATACAGAGGACCGGAAGCTTTCTTT.